One and the same sample provided the 14 T cell receptor beta chains below, sequenced in a study of T cells after posttransplantation cyclophosphamide. A marrow graft followed busulfan-fludarabine conditioning, with cyclophosphamide on days +3 and +4. Measured with immunoSEQ multiplex PCR; TCRdb has only the in-frame clones, and not every one. The repertoire holds some 9,000 clones, with more than 75% as singletons. The specimen was PBMCs, collected after allogeneic stem cell transplant with posttransplant cyclophosphamide. These receptors all come from a female patient in her thirties or forties who received an allogeneic stem cell transplant from an unrelated donor, was CMV-positive, and had no GVHD. Some T cells may be provided by the graft donor.

The chain links TRBV28 to TRBJ2-3; 7 nucleotides agree with TRBD2. Germline V gene sequence: CDR1 MDHEN, CDR2 SYDVKM. Unmatched junction bases numbered 7, after V lost 5 bases and J lost 2 bases. CDR3 length: 15 residues. The CDR3 coding sequence is TGTGCCAGCAGTCCTCCGACTAGCCTCACAGATACGCAGTATTTT. As protein: CASSPPTSLTDTQYF.

The V and J genes are TRBV4-2 and TRBJ2-2; no definite D call. V was pared by 0 bases and J by 5 bases, with 7 bases between. This CDR3 has 14 amino acids. Germline V CDR1 and CDR2: LGHNA, YNFKEQ. CDR3 DNA: TGTGCCAGCAGCCAAGAGAGCTATACCGGGGAGCTGTTTTTT. Encoded protein: CASSQESYTGELFF.

V usage is TRBV5-1 and J usage is TRBJ2-3, with 8 bases lining up with TRBD2. This CDR3 region has 18 residues. Losses at the gene ends were 0 bases for V and 1 base for J; bases not matched to a gene: 10. CDR1 SGHRS and CDR2 YFSETQ come from the germline V gene. The CDR3 here is CASSLDMAGGYRTDTQYF. CDR3 nucleotides: TGCGCCAGCAGCTTGGATATGGCGGGGGGTTACCGCACAGATACGCAGTATTTT. The full variable domain, in which reference TRBV5-1 and TRBJ2-3 provide the parts outside the CDR3, is KAGVTQTPRYLIKTRGQQVTLSCSPISGHRSVSWYQQTPGQGLQFLFEYFSETQRNKGNFPGRFSGRQFSNSRSEMNVSTLELGDSALYLCASSLDMAGGYRTDTQYFGPGTRLTVL.

The chain joins TRBV10-3 to TRBJ2-1, with a possible D match to TRBD2 (5 bases). The germline V gene has CDR1 ENHRY and CDR2 SYGVKD. The CDR3 is 15 residues long. V lost 4 bases to trimming and J lost 0 bases, with 10 bases between them. The DNA of the CDR3 is TGTGCCATCAGTGGGTTGGGGAGCTCCTACAATGAGCAGTTCTTC. This translates into CAISGLGSSYNEQFF.

The V gene is TRBV6-5, the J gene TRBJ1-6, with a possible D match to TRBD1 (5 bases). Germline CDR1 is MNHEY and CDR2 is SVGAGI. CDR3 length: 15 amino acids. The V gene lost 7 bases and the J gene lost 10 bases, with 20 bases spanning the gap. The CDR3 DNA follows: TGTGCCAGCACCCGAATGCAGGGAGGAGGATCACCCCTCCACTTT. It is translated as CASTRMQGGGSPLHF.

The genes are TRBV28 and TRBJ2-4; 7 bases map to TRBD2. V shed 6 bases, J shed 3 bases, and the junction held 14 bases outside the gene matches. Germline V gene data show CDR1 as MDHEN and CDR2 as SYDVKM. The CDR3 loop spans 17 amino acids. CDR3 region: CASSPRGRGWDKNIQYF. CDR3 sequence (DNA): TGTGCCAGCAGCCCTCGAGGGAGGGGATGGGACAAAAACATTCAGTACTTC.

The chain links TRBV23-1 to TRBJ1-3; tentative D call: TRBD1 (6 bases). TRBV23-1 has ORF status, its function being uncertain. The CDR3 covers 16 residues. The ends were cut back, 6 bases at V and 4 bases at J, with 19 bases in the middle. In DNA, the CDR3 is TGCGCCAGCAGGGAACTTACCGCCGGGACAGGAAACACCATATATTTT. Translated: CASRELTAGTGNTIYF.

The chain links TRBV7-6 to TRBJ1-1, with a possible D match to TRBD1 (5 bases). The CDR3 loop spans 11 amino acids. V was pared by 1 base and J by 10 bases, with 7 bases between. Germline-derived CDR1 and CDR2 are SGHVS and FNYEAQ. The DNA of the CDR3 is TGTGCCAGCAGCTTAGGCAGGGTAGCTTTCTTT. Encoded protein: CASSLGRVAFF.

This clone counts as large (0.1 to 1%). The gene calls are TRBV19 and TRBJ2-2; 14 bases line up with TRBD2. CDR3 length: 16 residues. Germline V gene sequence: CDR1 LNHDA, CDR2 SQIVND (reference sequence). V dropped 4 bases and J dropped 7; count of bases not matched to a gene: 5. In DNA form, the CDR3 reads TGTGCCAGTAGTAAGGGACTAGCGGGGGCCGACGGGGAGCTGTTTTTT. This codes for CASSKGLAGADGELFF.

V usage is TRBV9 and J usage is TRBJ2-1; D call uncertain. Trimming left V 3 bases short and J 5 bases short, with 9 bases between. Per the germline V gene, CDR1 is SGDLS and CDR2 is YYNGEE. CDR3 length equals 13 residues. CDR3 in DNA: TGTGCCAGCAGCGAGCCGAATCACAATGAGCAGTTCTTC. Amino acids: CASSEPNHNEQFF.

This clone was counted a single time. This sequence joins TRBV29-1 and TRBJ1-1; 7 bases map to TRBD1. This CDR3 spans 13 amino acids. The ends lost 6 bases at V and 1 base at J; junction bases unmatched: 5. Germline values: CDR1 SQVTM, CDR2 ANQGSEA. CDR3 nucleotide sequence: TGCAGCGTCGCTGACAGGGCGAACACTGAAGCTTTCTTT. Amino acids: CSVADRANTEAFF. Full variable domain (rest looked up from reference TRBV29-1 and TRBJ1-1): SAVISQKPSRDICQRGTSLTIQCQVDSQVTMMFWYRQQPGQSLTLIATANQGSEATYESGFVIDKFPISRPNLTFSTLTVSNMSPEDSSIYLCSVADRANTEAFFGQGTRLTVV.

The chain joins TRBV27 to TRBJ1-6, with TRBD1 matching 8 bases. Germline CDR1 reads MNHEY; CDR2 reads SMNVEV (reference sequence). J lost 3 bases, V lost 1 base, and 5 bases had no gene match. There are 17 residues in the CDR3. CDR3 loop: CASSLWTGRGYNSPLHF. DNA of the CDR3: TGTGCCAGCAGTTTATGGACAGGGCGCGGCTATAATTCACCCCTCCACTTT.

This sequence joins TRBV11-2 and TRBJ1-1; D remains ambiguous. V was pared by 6 bases and J by 2 bases, with 13 bases between. This CDR3 comprises 14 residues. CDR1 SGHAT and CDR2 FQNNGV come from the germline V gene. This chain's CDR3 is CASRRNGRNTEAFF. The CDR3 DNA reads TGTGCCAGCAGAAGAAACGGGAGAAACACTGAAGCTTTCTTT.

The rearrangement uses TRBV5-4 and TRBJ1-1, with TRBD1 matching 11 bases. Germline-derived CDR1 and CDR2 are SGHNT and YYREEE (reference sequence). V shed 4 bases, J shed 0 bases, and the junction held 2 bases outside the gene matches. The CDR3 has 15 residues. In DNA form, the CDR3 reads TGTGCCAGCAGCCCGGACAGGGGGCTGAACACTGAAGCTTTCTTT. Its protein product is CASSPDRGLNTEAFF.